The sequence of this T cell receptor (beta chain) was determined in a study of spatial heterogeneity in lung cancer. Turning to the study itself: More than 9.5 raw reads, on average, carried each unique TCR and UMI combination. Findings and caveats of the study: Blood contained ubiquitous expanded tumor TCRs more at resection than at follow-up.

CDR1 is ENHRY and CDR2 is SYGVKD in the germline V gene. The CDR3 contains 14 residues. Trimming at V came to 6 bases and at J to 5 bases, leaving 9 bases not matched to a gene. The presence of a unique molecular identifier marked each TCR cDNA molecule. TCRdb passed the 5' RACE reads through MiXCR, listing each CDR3 protein once. The table shows around 60,000 distinct CDR3 sequences, with about 8% occurring only once. Time point: sample taken at primary tumor resection. Whole RNA, which was extracted from tumor, nontumor lung tissue or frozen PBMC, was sequenced without any cell sorting. Patients with untreated early-stage non-small cell lung cancer, numbering 72, were the donors. Only a few counts were recorded for this clonotype. As yet, its antigen is unknown.

Sequencing was performed on PBMCs, taken at surgery. The chain uses TRBV10-3 and TRBJ2-7; 8 positions match TRBD2. The clonotype originates from a female donor with early-stage non-small cell lung cancer. This CDR3 is CAISLGTSTNEQYV. CDR3 bases: TGTGCCATCAGCCTTGGGACTAGTACGAACGAGCAGTACGTC.